This TCR beta chain comes out of a study of blood T cell repertoires in COVID-19 (dated by TCRdb to between 2020 and 2021). Context from the whole study: Collaborator samples came from the United States, Italy and Spain and covered acute and convalescent phases of COVID-19. The repertoires were released in a freely available public database intended as a resource for research on the immune response to SARS-CoV-2. Subjects who had been exposed to COVID-19, were actively infected with it, or had recovered from it provided the deeply sampled blood TCRbeta repertoires that made up the dataset. Nearly every sample came with metadata listing a de-identified subject ID, COVID-19 status, age in years and sex. The samples were drawn from the first 160 participants of the ongoing ImmuneRACE study and from some 1,300 subjects provided by 6 global collaborators. The material from the prospective study consisted of cDNA or gDNA derived from T cells, B-cell-depleted T cells, or PBMCs. Where available, HLA class I and class II types were taken from metadata supplied by the sample provider and were not determined by assay-based typing.

According to the germline V gene, CDR1 reads SGHDT and CDR2 reads YYEEEE. V and J are truncated by 5 bases and 2 bases respectively, leaving an intervening sequence of 13 bases. The CDR3 covers 14 residues, taking in both the cysteine and the phenylalanine. The kept DNA is CDR3 alone, 42 bases in frame from the first base. The immunoSEQ Assay, a bias-controlled multiplex PCR, was used to amplify TCRbeta CDR3 regions from genomic DNA. The source study handled its data this way. Within the assay, amplification of reference gene primers was used to estimate how many nucleated cells each sample contained. To quantify the absolute abundance of each unique TCRbeta CDR3 rearrangement, sequence reads were collapsed and filtered. For each sample, productive Simpson clonality was calculated as the square root of Simpson's diversity index across productive rearrangements. TCRdb took this table from immuneACCESS and kept in-frame rearrangements with V and J called. Such tables lack part of the clones; where checked against another copy, unresolved V genes explain under half of the gap, and the rest is unexplained. V and J calls and clone size follow that table, whereas D and trimming were derived from the DNA. The sample contains hundreds of thousands of clones, 88% of them found a single time. The biggest ten clones account for around 12% of the sample.

Results the study describes overall, beyond this receptor: The amount of clinical and demographic metadata varied by source and participant and was provided uncurated.

This clone occurred once. Its antigen is not yet known. No much larger clonotype is one base removed from it; base qualities were not supplied. At one collaborating source in Seattle, patients were enrolled during active infection and were followed longitudinally through the course of disease. The collaborating institutions used their own protocols to collect whole blood in K2EDTA tubes. Collaborator samples were shipped for TCRbeta analysis as frozen whole blood, isolated PBMCs, or DNA extracted from either sample type. This TCR was recovered from a woman aged 45-65 years with COVID-19, enrolled during active disease. The sequencing sample was made of peripheral blood. The rearranged chain carries TRBV5-6 and TRBJ1-1; the D gene is unclear. DNA sequence: TGTGCCAGCAGTCCGGCGAAGACTAACACTGAAGCTTTCTTT. Translated, it gives CASSPAKTNTEAFF.